A selection of T cell receptor beta chains follows, all from one sample in a study of blood T cells in healthy people across ages. TCRdb passed the 5' RACE reads through MiXCR, listing each CDR3 protein once. There are over a million distinct CDR3 sequences in the sample; approximately 42% occur only once, and under 5% lies in the top ten. The sequenced material came from blood. The receptors shown here come from a woman aged 18-29 years in good health. Each CDR3 is given with its conserved first and last residue. A D gene is named only where the DNA matches it firmly. Clone size is not always given. Where it is, it says once, few, many or a class for expanded clones.

v_call	j_call	d_call	clone_size	cdr3_nt	cdr3_aa
TRBV6-5	TRBJ1-2	TRBD1	few	TGTGCCAGCAGGGCCCAGGGGGTAACTAACTATGGCTACACCTTC	CASRAQGVTNYGYTF
TRBV7-9	TRBJ2-1	TRBD2	-	TGCGCCAGCAGCCTTGCCCCGGGACTAGCGGAAGAGACCCAGTTCTTC	CASSLAPGLAEETQFF
TRBV12-3/TRBV12-4	TRBJ1-6	-	once	TGTGCCAGCAGTCGGGACTCTAGCCATTCACCCCTCCACTTT	CASSRDSSHSPLHF
TRBV6-2/TRBV6-3	TRBJ2-3	-	-	TGTGCCAGCAGACCTTACCGGGGACTTACCCATAATACGCAGTATTTT	CASRPYRGLTHNTQYF
TRBV9	TRBJ2-3	-	-	TGTGCCAGCAGTGTGTATTGGGGGGCAGATACGCAGTATTTT	CASSVYWGADTQYF
TRBV5-1	TRBJ2-6	-	few	TGCGCCAGCAGCTTGGGTTGGGGCTCTGGGGCCAACGTCCTGACTTTC	CASSLGWGSGANVLTF
TRBV4-2	TRBJ2-7	-	-	TGTGCCAGCAGCCAAGTTGGGGAGTATTCCTACGAGCAGTACTTC	CASSQVGEYSYEQYF
TRBV18	TRBJ2-7	TRBD1	few	TGTGCCAGCTCACAAGACAGGGGACAATACAATGAGCAGTACTTC	CASSQDRGQYNEQYF
TRBV12-3/TRBV12-4	TRBJ2-5	TRBD2	-	TGTGCCAGCAGCCCTAGCGGGAGGACAAACAATGTGCAGTACTTC	CASSPSGRTNNVQYF
TRBV29-1	TRBJ2-7	TRBD2	few	TGCAGCGTTGGGGGGGGGACTTCGCTCGGAGAGCAGTACTTC	CSVGGGTSLGEQYF
TRBV12-3/TRBV12-4	TRBJ2-7	-	-	TGTGCCAGCAGCAGGACAGTCCGCGAGCAGTACTTC	CASSRTVREQYF
TRBV27	TRBJ2-1	TRBD1	-	TGTGCCAGCAGTTTACCGGCAGGGGGATTCAATGAGCAGTTCTTC	CASSLPAGGFNEQFF
TRBV7-2	TRBJ2-7	-	many	TGTGCCAGCAGCTTTTGGGCTAGCTCTGACGAGCAGTACTTC	CASSFWASSDEQYF
TRBV20-1	TRBJ1-5	-	few	TGCAGTGCTCTGAACGAGGTAGCACAGCCCCAGCATTTT	CSALNEVAQPQHF
TRBV20-1	TRBJ2-1	-	-	TGCAGTGCTAGATGGGGGGCCAGCTCCTACAATGAGCAGTTCTTC	CSARWGASSYNEQFF
TRBV5-1	TRBJ1-2	-	-	TGCGCCAGCAGCTTCGGGGGCATGAACTATGGCTACACCTTC	CASSFGGMNYGYTF
TRBV20-1	TRBJ1-1	TRBD1	-	TGCAGTGACCACGGGAGGGGGCCCTCTGGGACTGAAGCTTTCTTT	CSDHGRGPSGTEAFF
TRBV20-1	TRBJ2-3	-	-	TGCAGTGCTAGTACGGGAGTCGGAGATACGCAGTATTTT	CSASTGVGDTQYF
TRBV7-9	TRBJ2-3	-	-	TGTGCCAGCAGCTCAGGACAGATCCCAACAGATACGCAGTATTTT	CASSSGQIPTDTQYF
TRBV6-2/TRBV6-3	TRBJ2-1	-	-	TGTGCCAGCAGTTACCCAGGGAGGAGGGTGGCGTACAATGAGCAGTTCTTC	CASSYPGRRVAYNEQFF
TRBV6-4	TRBJ2-6	-	-	TGTGCCAGTGCCCCCCAGGTTGGAGGCTCTGGGGCCAACGTCCTGACTTTC	CASAPQVGGSGANVLTF
TRBV7-2	TRBJ2-7	-	many	TGTGCCAGCAGCTTGGGAGACAGGTACGAGCAGTACTTC	CASSLGDRYEQYF